The 2 T cell receptor beta chains in this list originate from one sample, sequenced in a study of memory CD4+ T cells and cytomegalovirus serostatus. Using immunoSEQ multiplex PCR, the repertoire was profiled, and TCRdb retains in-frame clones only, with some absent. Altogether around 50,000 clones are present, around 78% being singletons, with the ten largest covering approximately 0.7%. Single viable CD3+CD4+CD8-CD45RO+ cells were sorted as the memory CD4+ T cells. Sequencing was done on a sample of memory CD4+ T cells from blood. The receptors shown here come from an adult in good health and CMV-seronegative.

The table lists this clone with a few counts. The CDR3 DNA is TGTGCCAGCAGCTGGACCTACGAGCAGTACTTC. Its protein is CASSWTYEQYF. V is TRBV28 and J is TRBJ2-7, with D unclear. CDR3 size: 11 residues. The germline V gene has CDR1 MDHEN and CDR2 SYDVKM. Trimming shortened V by 6 bases and J by 2 bases, and 5 bases separated the two germline ends.

This clone has only a few counts. This chain uses TRBV4-1 with TRBJ2-7; D is unresolved. This CDR3 region has 13 residues. CDR1 is MGHRA, CDR2 YSYEKL, per germline. Trimming cost V 0 bases and J 4 bases, with 7 bases left between them. The CDR3 DNA reads TGCGCCAGCAGCCAAGAAAACGGTTACGAGCAGTACTTC. Its protein product is CASSQENGYEQYF.